The 11 T cell receptor beta chains listed next were all sequenced from one sample in a study of blood T cells in healthy people across ages. Together with a sample-barcoded 5' primer, a J-beta primer mix was included in a second PCR lasting about 7 to 11 cycles. TCRdb processed the 5' RACE reads anew with MiXCR; each CDR3 protein has one entry. Among 750,000 to 950,000 distinct CDR3 sequences listed, roughly 29% were seen once. The data also belong to a second study, concerning T cells of mothers and their children.

The sample comprised blood. The receptors stem from a woman in her forties in good health.

This clonotype was observed many times. The chain has TRBV29-1 and TRBJ2-7; 7 bases line up with TRBD2. The CDR3 is 13 amino acids. J gave up 4 bases and V 4 bases, and 7 bases lay outside the gene matches. Germline lookup yields CDR1 SQVTM and CDR2 ANQGSEA. The CDR3 region is CSVVPSGAYEQYF. The CDR3 DNA follows: TGCAGCGTTGTTCCTAGCGGCGCTTACGAGCAGTACTTC.

A few counts support this clonotype. J is TRBJ1-1 and V is TRBV5-4, with TRBD1 matching over 8 bases. The CDR3 runs to 15 residues. Trimming cost V 1 base and J 1 base; bases outside gene matches: 3. Germline CDR1 reads SGHNT; CDR2 reads YYREEE (reference sequence). DNA for the CDR3: TGTGCCAGCAGCTTGTCAGGGGGCAGGAACACTGAAGCTTTCTTT. This gives the protein CASSLSGGRNTEAFF.

This clonotype was counted at least ten times. This chain joins TRBV29-1 and TRBJ2-5; D unclear. CDR1 is SQVTM and CDR2 is ANQGSEA in the germline V gene. V was pared by 8 bases and J by 2 bases, with 15 bases between. The CDR3 runs to 13 residues. CDR3 nucleotides: TGCAGCCACTGGGGTGACGCGCAAGAGACCCAGTACTTC. It yields the protein CSHWGDAQETQYF.

V is TRBV20-1 and J is TRBJ2-5; D gene ambiguous. The germline V gene has CDR1 DFQATT and CDR2 SNEGSKA (reference sequence). V dropped 6 bases and J dropped 5 bases, with 7 bases sitting between them. This CDR3 is built from 10 residues. CDR3 sequence (DNA): TGCAGTGCCGCCCGGGAGACCCAGTACTTC. It translates to CSAARETQYF.

The rearrangement uses TRBV11-1 and TRBJ2-3, with TRBD1 identical over 8 bases. Germline V gene sequence: CDR1 SGHAT, CDR2 FQDESV (reference sequence). Losses at the gene ends were 2 bases for V and 5 bases for J; bases not matched to a gene: 9. The CDR3 is made up of 16 amino acids. The CDR3 sequence is CASSLMAGGTRDTQYF. The CDR3 nucleotides read TGTGCCAGCAGCTTAATGGCAGGGGGCACGAGAGATACGCAGTATTTT.

The gene calls are TRBV18 and TRBJ1-1; the D gene is possibly TRBD1 (6 bases). The CDR3 has 14 residues. The V end lost 2 bases, the J end lost 1 base, and 8 bases lay between the germline ends. Germline V gene lookup returns CDR1 KGHSH and CDR2 LQKENI. CDR3 DNA: TGTGCCAGCTCACCAGACAGGACGAACACTGAAGCTTTCTTT. As protein: CASSPDRTNTEAFF.

The V gene is TRBV29-1, the J gene TRBJ2-7; a weak D match, TRBD2 (6 bases). Germline CDR1 and CDR2: SQVTM and ANQGSEA. The CDR3 runs 13 residues. V was pared by 4 bases and J by 3 bases, with 13 bases between. The CDR3 protein is CSVVSAGSYEQYV. In DNA form, the CDR3 reads TGCAGCGTTGTGTCGGCGGGGAGCTACGAGCAGTACGTC.

The chain has TRBV5-1 and TRBJ2-1; 9 bases align to TRBD1. V dropped 4 bases and J dropped 6; count of bases not matched to a gene: 8. The CDR3 is made up of 15 amino acids. Germline lookup yields CDR1 SGHRS and CDR2 YFSETQ. The CDR3 protein is CASSPSGQGFNEQFF. The CDR3 region has the DNA TGCGCCAGCAGCCCGTCGGGACAGGGCTTCAATGAGCAGTTCTTC.

This clonotype was observed a handful of times. The V gene is TRBV25-1, the J gene TRBJ1-4; possibly TRBD1 for D (6 bases). With 4 bases removed from V and 4 bases from J, the gap between germline ends came to 13 bases. The CDR3 loop spans 15 amino acids. From germline, CDR1 is MGHDK and CDR2 SYGVNS. In DNA form, the CDR3 reads TGTGCCAGCAGTGCACAGGACAGCCTTAATGAAAAACTGTTTTTT. Translation gives CASSAQDSLNEKLFF.

This clonotype was seen many times. The chain joins TRBV6-4 to TRBJ2-2, with D perhaps TRBD1 (6 bases). Germline V lookup: CDR1 MRHNA, CDR2 SNTAGT. V shed 0 bases and J shed 3 bases, with 8 bases lying between them. The CDR3 sequence is 15 residues long. Written as DNA, the CDR3 is TGTGCCAGCAGTGACTCGGGACAAGACACCGGGGAGCTGTTTTTT. It is translated as CASSDSGQDTGELFF.

This clonotype was counted many times. This rearrangement joins TRBV12-3 or TRBV12-4 to TRBJ1-1; the match to TRBD1 covers 7 bases. This CDR3 contains 13 residues. V lost 6 bases to trimming and J lost 2 bases; unmatched junction nucleotides: 3. CDR3 amino acids: CASRDRVNTEAFF. CDR3 coding DNA: TGTGCCAGCAGAGACAGGGTCAACACTGAAGCTTTCTTT.